This T cell receptor (beta chain) was identified in a study of cytomegalovirus exposure and HLA in healthy donors. Study results and limitations: Because they were indistinguishable, some V segments, including TRBV6-2 and TRBV6-3, were excluded. A list of more than 150 TCR beta chains associated with cytomegalovirus was given. According to reports, the classifier identified cytomegalovirus status with high specificity and sensitivity. Further analysis was carried out later, and it showed several of the most significant clusters appearing linked to common viral pathogens.

Notes on this clone: Antigen specificity is unknown.

Germline CDR1 is LGHNA and CDR2 is YNFKEQ. Trimming at V came to 4 bases and at J to 7 bases, leaving 9 bases not matched to a gene. There are 15 residues in the CDR3. Both 60 Vbeta primers and 13 Jbeta primers went into the PCR. Measured with immunoSEQ multiplex PCR; TCRdb has only the in-frame clones, and not every one. The profile shows about 120,000 clones, over 60% of them singletons. The TCR originated in a man aged 25-40 years in good health and CMV-seropositive. This rearrangement joins TRBV4-2 to TRBJ2-2, with 7 bases matching TRBD1. Sequencing was done on a sample of PBMCs. The DNA of the CDR3 is TGTGCCAGCAGCCGCCCGGACAGGAGTGACGGGGAGCTGTTTTTT. Protein: CASSRPDRSDGELFF.